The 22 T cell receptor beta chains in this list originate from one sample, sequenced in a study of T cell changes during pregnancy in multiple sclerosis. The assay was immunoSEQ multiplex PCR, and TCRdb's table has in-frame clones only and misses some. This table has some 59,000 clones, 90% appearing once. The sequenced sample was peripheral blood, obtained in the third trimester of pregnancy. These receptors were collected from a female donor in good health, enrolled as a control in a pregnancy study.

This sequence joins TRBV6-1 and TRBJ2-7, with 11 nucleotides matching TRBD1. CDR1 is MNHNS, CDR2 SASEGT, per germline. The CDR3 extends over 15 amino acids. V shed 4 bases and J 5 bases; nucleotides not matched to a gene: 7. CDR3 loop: CASSAWDRGWNEQYF. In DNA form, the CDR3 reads TGTGCCAGCAGTGCTTGGGACAGGGGGTGGAACGAGCAGTACTTC.

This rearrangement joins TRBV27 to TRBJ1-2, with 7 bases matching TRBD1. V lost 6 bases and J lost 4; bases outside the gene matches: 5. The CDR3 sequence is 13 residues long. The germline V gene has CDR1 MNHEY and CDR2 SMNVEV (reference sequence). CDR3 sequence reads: CASRGDRTYGYTF. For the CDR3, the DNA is TGTGCCAGCAGGGGGGACAGAACCTATGGCTACACCTTC.

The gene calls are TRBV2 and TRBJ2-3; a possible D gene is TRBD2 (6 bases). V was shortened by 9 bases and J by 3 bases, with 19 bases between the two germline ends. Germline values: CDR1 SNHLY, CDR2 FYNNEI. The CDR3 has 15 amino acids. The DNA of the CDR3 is TGTGCCAGGCGGAAGGCGGGAAGCCGGACAGATACGCAGTATTTT. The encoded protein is CARRKAGSRTDTQYF.

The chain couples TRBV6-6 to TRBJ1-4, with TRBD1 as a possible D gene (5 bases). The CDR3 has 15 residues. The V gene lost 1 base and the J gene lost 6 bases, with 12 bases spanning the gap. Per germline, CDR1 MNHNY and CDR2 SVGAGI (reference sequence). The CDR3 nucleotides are TGTGCCAGCAGTTACTGGCAGGGTAGGGATGAAAAACTGTTTTTT. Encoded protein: CASSYWQGRDEKLFF.

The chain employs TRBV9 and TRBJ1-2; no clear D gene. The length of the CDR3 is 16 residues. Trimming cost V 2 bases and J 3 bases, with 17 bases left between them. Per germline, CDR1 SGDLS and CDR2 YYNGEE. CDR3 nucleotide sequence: TGTGCCAGCAGCGTGGGCGCGACAAACGGCGACTATGGCTACACCTTC. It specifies CASSVGATNGDYGYTF.

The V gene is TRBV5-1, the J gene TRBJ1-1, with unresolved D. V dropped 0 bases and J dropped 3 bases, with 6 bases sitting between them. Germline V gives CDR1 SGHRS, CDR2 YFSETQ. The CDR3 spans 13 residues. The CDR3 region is CASSLVQDTEAFF. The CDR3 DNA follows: TGCGCCAGCAGCTTGGTGCAGGACACTGAAGCTTTCTTT.

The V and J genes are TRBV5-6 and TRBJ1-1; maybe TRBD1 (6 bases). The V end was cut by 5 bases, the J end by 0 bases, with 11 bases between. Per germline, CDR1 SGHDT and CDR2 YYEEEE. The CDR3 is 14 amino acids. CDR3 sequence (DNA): TGTGCCAGCAGATTCAGGGGAATGAACACTGAAGCTTTCTTT. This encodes CASRFRGMNTEAFF.

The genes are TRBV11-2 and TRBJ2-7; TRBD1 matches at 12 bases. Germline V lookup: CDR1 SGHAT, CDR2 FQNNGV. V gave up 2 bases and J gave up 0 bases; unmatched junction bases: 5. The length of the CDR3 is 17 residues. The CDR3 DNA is TGTGCCAGCAGCTTAACGGGACAGGGGGCGGCCTCCTACGAGCAGTACTTC. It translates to CASSLTGQGAASYEQYF.

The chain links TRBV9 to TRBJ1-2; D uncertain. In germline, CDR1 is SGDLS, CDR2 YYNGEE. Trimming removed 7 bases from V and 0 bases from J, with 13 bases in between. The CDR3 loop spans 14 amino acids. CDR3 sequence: CASEAAPSNYGYTF. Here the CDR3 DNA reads TGTGCCAGCGAGGCAGCCCCTTCTAACTATGGCTACACCTTC.

CDR3 in amino acids: CASSVAGGRETQYF. DNA of the CDR3: TGTGCCAGCAGTGTAGCGGGGGGGCGGGAGACCCAGTACTTC. This chain joins TRBV6-5 and TRBJ2-5; 11 positions match TRBD2. Trimming cost V 5 bases and J 5 bases; bases outside gene matches: 4. Germline V gene sequence: CDR1 MNHEY, CDR2 SVGAGI. There are 14 residues in the CDR3.

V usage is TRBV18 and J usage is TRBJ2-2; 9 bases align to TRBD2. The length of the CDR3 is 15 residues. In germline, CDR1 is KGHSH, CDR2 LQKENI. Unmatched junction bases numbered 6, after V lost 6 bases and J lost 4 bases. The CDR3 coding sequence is TGTGCCAGCTCGGAGACTAGCGGCCTCACCGGGGAGCTGTTTTTT. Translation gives CASSETSGLTGELFF.

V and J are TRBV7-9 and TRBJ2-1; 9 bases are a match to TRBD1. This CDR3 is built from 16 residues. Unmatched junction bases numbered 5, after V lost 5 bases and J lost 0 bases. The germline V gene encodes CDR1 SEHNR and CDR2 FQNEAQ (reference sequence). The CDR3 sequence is CASSPRTGVSYNEQFF. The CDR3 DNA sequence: TGTGCCAGCAGCCCCCGGACAGGGGTCTCCTACAATGAGCAGTTCTTC.

The CDR3 DNA sequence: TGCGCCAGCAGCCAAGAAAAGAGGCAAGGCGGGGGAATTTACCAAGAGACCCAGTACTTC. This sequence encodes CASSQEKRQGGGIYQETQYF. The chain combines TRBV4-3 with TRBJ2-5, with 7 bases matching TRBD2. Germline V gene sequence: CDR1 LGHNA, CDR2 YSLEER. V lost 0 bases and J lost 0; bases outside the gene matches: 16. The CDR3 is made up of 20 amino acids.

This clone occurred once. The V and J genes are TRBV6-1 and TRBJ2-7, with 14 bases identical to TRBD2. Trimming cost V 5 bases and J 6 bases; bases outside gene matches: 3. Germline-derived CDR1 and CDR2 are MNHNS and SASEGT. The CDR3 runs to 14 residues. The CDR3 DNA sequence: TGTGCCAGCAGTATGGGACTAGCGGGAGCCGAGCAGTACTTC. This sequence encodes CASSMGLAGAEQYF.

The DNA of the CDR3 is TGTGCCAGTAGACAGGTCGGAGAGACCCAGTACTTC. It translates to CASRQVGETQYF. The chain carries TRBV19 and TRBJ2-5, with D tentatively TRBD1 (5 bases). This CDR3 is 12 amino acids long. V gave up 6 bases and J gave up 4 bases, with 9 bases separating them. In germline, CDR1 is LNHDA, CDR2 SQIVND (reference sequence). The complete variable domain, with remaining parts taken from reference TRBV19 and TRBJ2-5, reads DGGITQSPKYLFRKEGQNVTLSCEQNLNHDAMYWYRQDPGQGLRLIYYSQIVNDFQKGDIAEGYSVSREKKESFPLTVTSAQKNPTAFYLCASRQVGETQYFGPGTRLLVL.

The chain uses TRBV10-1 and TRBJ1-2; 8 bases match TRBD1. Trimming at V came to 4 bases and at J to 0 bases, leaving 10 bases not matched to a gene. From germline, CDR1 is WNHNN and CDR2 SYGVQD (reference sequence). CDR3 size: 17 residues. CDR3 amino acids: CASSGRTGKSSNYGYTF. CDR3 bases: TGCGCCAGCAGTGGAAGGACAGGGAAGTCCTCTAACTATGGCTACACCTTC.

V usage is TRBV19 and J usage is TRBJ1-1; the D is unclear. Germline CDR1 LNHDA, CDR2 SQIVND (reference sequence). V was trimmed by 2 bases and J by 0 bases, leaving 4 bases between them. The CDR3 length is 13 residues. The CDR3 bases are TGTGCCAGTAGTATACAGTTGAACACTGAAGCTTTCTTT. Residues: CASSIQLNTEAFF.

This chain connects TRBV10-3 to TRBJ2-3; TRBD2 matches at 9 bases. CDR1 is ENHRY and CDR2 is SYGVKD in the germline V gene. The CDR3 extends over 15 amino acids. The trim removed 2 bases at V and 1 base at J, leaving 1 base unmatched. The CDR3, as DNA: TGTGCCATCAGTGAGCCTAGCGGGGGCACAGATACGCAGTATTTT. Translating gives CAISEPSGGTDTQYF.

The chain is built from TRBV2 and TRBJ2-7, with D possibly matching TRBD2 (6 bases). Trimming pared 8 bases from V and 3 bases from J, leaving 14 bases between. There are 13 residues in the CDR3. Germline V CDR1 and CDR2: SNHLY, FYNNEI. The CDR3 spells CASQPGVDYEQYF. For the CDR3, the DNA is TGTGCCAGCCAGCCGGGGGTGGACTACGAGCAGTACTTC.

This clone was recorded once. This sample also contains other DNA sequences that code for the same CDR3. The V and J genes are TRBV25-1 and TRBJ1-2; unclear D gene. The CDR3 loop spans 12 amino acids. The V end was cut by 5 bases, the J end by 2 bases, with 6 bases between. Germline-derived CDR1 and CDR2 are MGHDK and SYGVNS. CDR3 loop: CASSPGNYGYTF. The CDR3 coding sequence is TGTGCCAGCAGTCCGGGGAACTATGGCTACACCTTC.

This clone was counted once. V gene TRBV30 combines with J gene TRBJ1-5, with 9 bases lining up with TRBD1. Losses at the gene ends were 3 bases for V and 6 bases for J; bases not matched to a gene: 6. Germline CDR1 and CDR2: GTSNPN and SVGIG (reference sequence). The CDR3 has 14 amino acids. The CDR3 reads CAWRDRGGGQPQHF. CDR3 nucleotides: TGTGCCTGGAGGGACAGGGGTGGAGGTCAGCCCCAGCATTTT.

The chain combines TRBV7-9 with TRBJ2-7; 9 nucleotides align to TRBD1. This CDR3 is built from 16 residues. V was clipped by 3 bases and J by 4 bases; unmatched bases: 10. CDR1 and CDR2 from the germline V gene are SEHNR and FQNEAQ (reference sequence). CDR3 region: CASSFETTGGMYEQYF. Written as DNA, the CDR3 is TGTGCCAGCAGCTTCGAAACTACAGGGGGCATGTACGAGCAGTACTTC.